Below, 23 T cell receptor beta chains from the same sample are listed, as sequenced in a study of beta chain features in type 1 diabetes. Expressed TCRB transcripts were sequenced because the isolated RNA had all been reverse transcribed beforehand. Generated by immunoSEQ multiplex PCR, the TCRdb table keeps only in-frame clones and is missing some. The sample holds hundreds of thousands of clones, 12% to 15% seen once. The sample consisted of central memory CD4+ T cells from blood. These TCRs come from a man aged 30-40 years in good health.

This clone has only a few counts. The rearrangement uses TRBV29-1 and TRBJ2-1, with D unresolved. With 0 bases removed from V and 7 bases from J, the gap between germline ends came to 7 bases. This CDR3 has 12 amino acids. Germline V gives CDR1 SQVTM, CDR2 ANQGSEA. The CDR3 protein is CSVEESVNEQFF. CDR3 nucleotide sequence: TGCAGCGTTGAAGAGTCGGTGAATGAGCAGTTCTTC.

This clone was counted a few times. Other nucleotide sequences in the sample specify the same CDR3. The chain employs TRBV7-2 and TRBJ1-1; D remains unclear. V was trimmed by 1 base and J by 0 bases, leaving 6 bases between them. This CDR3 has 14 residues. The germline V gene has CDR1 SGHTA and CDR2 FQGNSA. The CDR3 nucleotides are TGTGCCAGCAGCTTAGGGGGAATGAACACTGAAGCTTTCTTT. Protein sequence: CASSLGGMNTEAFF.

The rearrangement links TRBV13 to TRBJ2-5, with 9 nucleotides matching TRBD2. Trimming took 7 bases from V and 4 from J; bases not matched to a gene: 7. Germline-derived CDR1 and CDR2 are PRHDT and FYEKMQ (reference sequence). The CDR3 has 14 residues. Here the CDR3 reads CASNRREGAETQYF. The CDR3 region has the DNA TGTGCCAGCAACCGGCGGGAGGGCGCAGAGACCCAGTACTTC.

This clone was seen only a few times. This chain uses TRBV5-4 with TRBJ1-3, with 11 bases lining up with TRBD1. After removal of 4 bases from V and 4 bases from J, the junction contained 7 bases not matched to a gene. From germline, CDR1 is SGHNT and CDR2 YYREEE (reference sequence). This CDR3 has 16 amino acids. The CDR3 here is CASSVGTGGFGNTIYF. The CDR3 DNA follows: TGTGCCAGCAGCGTTGGGACAGGGGGTTTCGGAAACACCATATATTTT.

The chain combines TRBV6-5 with TRBJ2-7; weak D call: TRBD2 (6 bases). Trimming removed 7 bases at V and 1 base at J, with 17 bases between. The germline gives CDR1 MNHEY, CDR2 SVGAGI. The length of the CDR3 is 15 residues. This CDR3 is CASNKTRKGSYEQYV. CDR3 nucleotide sequence: TGTGCCAGCAATAAGACTAGAAAAGGGTCCTACGAGCAGTACGTC.

CDR3: CASSGSPTNMNTEAFF. The DNA of the CDR3 is TGTGCCAGCAGTGGATCGCCGACAAACATGAACACTGAAGCTTTCTTT. The genes are TRBV2 and TRBJ1-1; D unresolved. V was trimmed by 4 bases and J by 0 bases, leaving 15 bases between them. CDR3 length: 16 amino acids. The germline gives CDR1 SNHLY, CDR2 FYNNEI.

This clone appeared a few times. The rearrangement joins TRBV6-5 to TRBJ1-2; TRBD1 agrees at 10 bases. CDR1 is MNHEY, CDR2 SVGAGI, per germline. The CDR3 covers 15 residues. The V segment lost 2 bases and the J segment 4 bases; nucleotides outside the gene matches: 4. As DNA, the CDR3 is TGTGCCAGCAGTTACCGGGACAGGGGCATCTATGGCTACACCTTC. Protein: CASSYRDRGIYGYTF.

The chain combines TRBV10-1 with TRBJ2-1; no firm D call. Germline CDR1 and CDR2: WNHNN and SYGVQD (reference sequence). V was clipped by 1 base and J by 5 bases, with 9 bases between them. This CDR3 comprises 14 residues. The CDR3 spells CASSEFGPNNEQFF. CDR3 bases: TGCGCCAGCAGTGAGTTCGGACCTAACAATGAGCAGTTCTTC.

This clone was observed a handful of times. This rearrangement joins TRBV2 to TRBJ2-3, with D tentatively TRBD1 or TRBD2 (5 bases each). The CDR3 has 15 amino acids. Trimming left V 8 bases short and J 0 bases short, with 15 bases between. Germline values: CDR1 SNHLY, CDR2 FYNNEI. CDR3 sequence: CASERNGASTDTQYF. CDR3 DNA sequence: TGTGCCAGCGAGCGAAACGGGGCTAGCACAGATACGCAGTATTTT.

The chain employs TRBV10-2 and TRBJ1-1; 7 positions match TRBD1. Germline V gene sequence: CDR1 WSHSY, CDR2 SAAADI. The CDR3 is 13 amino acids. The trim removed 6 bases at V and 5 bases at J, leaving 6 bases unmatched. Here the CDR3 reads CASSAQDRTEAFF. CDR3 bases: TGCGCCAGCAGCGCCCAGGACAGGACTGAAGCTTTCTTT.

The rearrangement joins TRBV5-1 to TRBJ2-3; 13 nucleotides align to TRBD2. The CDR3 runs to 17 residues. CDR1 and CDR2 (germline): SGHRS, YFSETQ. V was pared by 4 bases and J by 0 bases, with 5 bases of the junction left unmatched. The CDR3 region is CASSLGLAGPSTDTQYF. DNA for the CDR3: TGCGCCAGCAGCCTGGGACTAGCGGGGCCTAGCACAGATACGCAGTATTTT. Combining the CDR3 with reference TRBV5-1 and TRBJ2-3 gives the whole variable domain KAGVTQTPRYLIKTRGQQVTLSCSPISGHRSVSWYQQTPGQGLQFLFEYFSETQRNKGNFPGRFSGRQFSNSRSEMNVSTLELGDSALYLCASSLGLAGPSTDTQYFGPGTRLTVL.

V is TRBV19 and J is TRBJ2-4; D is possibly TRBD2 (6 bases). The CDR3 has 15 amino acids. Germline values: CDR1 LNHDA, CDR2 SQIVND (reference sequence). Trimming shortened V by 5 bases and J by 7 bases, and 18 bases separated the two germline ends. The CDR3 DNA sequence: TGTGCCAGTAGTCATGGGGGGTATGGGGACAACATTCAGTACTTC. This sequence encodes CASSHGGYGDNIQYF.

The chain recombines TRBV10-3 with TRBJ1-2; D is ambiguous. Looked up from germline, CDR1 is ENHRY and CDR2 is SYGVKD. Between the trimmed V and J ends, which lost 5 bases and 1 base, there was a span of 14 bases. This CDR3 comprises 15 residues. CDR3 nucleotides: TGTGCCATCAGTAAGGGAAGGGAAGATAACTATGGCTACACCTTC. This sequence encodes CAISKGREDNYGYTF.

This chain joins TRBV5-6 and TRBJ1-5, with a weak D call TRBD1 (5 bases). In germline, CDR1 is SGHDT, CDR2 YYEEEE. This CDR3 spans 14 amino acids. The V end was cut by 6 bases, the J end by 1 base, with 11 bases between. The CDR3 coding sequence is TGTGCCAGCACCTGGACACGGAGCAATCAGCCCCAGCATTTT. Encoded protein: CASTWTRSNQPQHF.

This clone was picked up a small number of times. The genes are TRBV5-1 and TRBJ2-1; the D gene is possibly TRBD2 (7 bases). Germline V gene sequence: CDR1 SGHRS, CDR2 YFSETQ. The germline V and J ends were trimmed by 4 bases and 5 bases, with 19 bases remaining between them. The CDR3 is made up of 16 amino acids. The CDR3 DNA is TGCGCCAGCAGCCATGACACTGGGGGGGCGGACAATGAGCAGTTCTTC. Its translation: CASSHDTGGADNEQFF.

The sample holds many counts of this clone. The chain has TRBV5-6 and TRBJ2-3; weak D call: TRBD1 (6 bases). V was trimmed by 0 bases and J by 5 bases, leaving 10 bases between them. The CDR3 has 14 residues. The germline gives CDR1 SGHDT, CDR2 YYEEEE. CDR3 DNA sequence: TGTGCCAGCAGCTTGGGGACAGAAGGAGATACGCAGTATTTT. Protein sequence: CASSLGTEGDTQYF. Variable domain in full (rest from reference TRBV5-6 and TRBJ2-3): DAGVTQSPTHLIKTRGQQVTLRCSPKSGHDTVSWYQQALGQGPQFIFQYYEEEERQRGNFPDRFSGHQFPNYSSELNVNALLLGDSALYLCASSLGTEGDTQYFGPGTRLTVL.

This clone was seen at least ten times. The gene calls are TRBV6-6 and TRBJ2-4, with 8 bases matching TRBD1. The V segment lost 7 bases and the J segment 4 bases; nucleotides outside the gene matches: 6. From germline, CDR1 is MNHNY and CDR2 SVGAGI (reference sequence). This CDR3 comprises 14 residues. The chain's CDR3 is CASTINRGKNIQYF. The CDR3 DNA reads as TGTGCCAGCACCATAAACAGGGGGAAAAACATTCAGTACTTC.

V usage is TRBV5-1 and J usage is TRBJ1-5; D is uncertain. This CDR3 contains 13 residues. The V gene's germline CDR1 is SGHRS and CDR2 YFSETQ. V was pared by 0 bases and J by 6 bases, with 7 bases between. CDR3 in DNA: TGCGCCAGCAGCTTGGGTTCGGGTCAGCCCCAGCATTTT. Translating gives CASSLGSGQPQHF.

V and J are TRBV7-6 and TRBJ2-3; D is unclear. This CDR3 has 14 amino acids. Trimming removed 5 bases at V and 2 bases at J, with 11 bases between. Germline CDR1 and CDR2: SGHVS and FNYEAQ. CDR3 sequence: CASSPPLSTDTQYF. In DNA, the CDR3 is TGTGCCAGCAGCCCCCCCCTCTCCACAGATACGCAGTATTTT.

The gene calls are TRBV5-6 and TRBJ2-6; tentatively, D is TRBD1 (5 bases). Germline V gene data show CDR1 as SGHDT and CDR2 as YYEEEE. The CDR3 contains 14 residues. V was cut by 4 bases and J by 4 bases, with 9 bases left in between. The CDR3 DNA follows: TGTGCCAGCAGCATACAGGTGGGGGCCAACGTCCTGACTTTC. Translation: CASSIQVGANVLTF.

The J gene is TRBJ1-2, the V gene TRBV2; no definite D call. CDR3 length: 13 amino acids. V lost 7 bases and J lost 4, with 13 bases in between. Germline CDR1 is SNHLY and CDR2 is FYNNEI. This chain's CDR3 is CASKADFGYGYTF. Written as DNA, the CDR3 is TGTGCCAGCAAGGCGGACTTTGGCTATGGCTACACCTTC.

The chain links TRBV28 to TRBJ1-2; 8 bases fit TRBD1. Germline V gene sequence: CDR1 MDHEN, CDR2 SYDVKM. The CDR3 loop spans 14 amino acids. Trimming removed 6 bases from V and 6 bases from J; junction bases left unmatched: 9. In nucleotides, the CDR3 is TGTGCCAGCAGGTCCGTAGGACAGGGTAATGGCTACACCTTC. Protein: CASRSVGQGNGYTF.

The chain links TRBV11-2 to TRBJ2-1; maybe TRBD2 (5 bases). Trimming left V 5 bases short and J 2 bases short, with 13 bases between. CDR3 size: 15 residues. CDR1 SGHAT and CDR2 FQNNGV come from the germline V gene. DNA of the CDR3: TGTGCCAGCAGCCAAGTAGGACTCCCCTACAATGAGCAGTTCTTC. It encodes CASSQVGLPYNEQFF.